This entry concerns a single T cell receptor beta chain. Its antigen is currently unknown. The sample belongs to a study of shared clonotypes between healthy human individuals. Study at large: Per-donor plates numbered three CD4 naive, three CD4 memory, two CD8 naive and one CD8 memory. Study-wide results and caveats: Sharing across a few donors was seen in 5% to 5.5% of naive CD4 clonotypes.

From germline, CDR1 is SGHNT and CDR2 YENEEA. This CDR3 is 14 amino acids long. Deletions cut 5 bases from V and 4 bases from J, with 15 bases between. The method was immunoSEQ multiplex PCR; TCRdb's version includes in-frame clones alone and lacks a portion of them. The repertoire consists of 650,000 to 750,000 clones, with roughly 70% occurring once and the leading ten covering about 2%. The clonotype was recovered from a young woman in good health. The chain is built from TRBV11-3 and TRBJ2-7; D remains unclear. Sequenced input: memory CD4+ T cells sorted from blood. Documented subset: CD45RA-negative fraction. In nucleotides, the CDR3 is TGTGCCAGCAGCCTTCTGACTGATAGATACGAGCAGTACTTC. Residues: CASSLLTDRYEQYF.